A single sample is the source of the 23 T cell receptor beta chains below, sequenced in a study of vaccination and CD4 T cells after COVID-19. Oncomine TCR Beta short-read sequencing was applied to DNA from cultured CD4+ T cells. TCRdb redid the calling of the PCR reads with MiXCR, one entry per CDR3 protein. The repertoire has roughly 9,800 distinct CDR3 sequences, 28% of them found once; the top ten carry 15%. These receptors' antigens are unknown. Documented treatment: roughly 11-day PBMC culture with coronavirus spike peptide pools or control peptides (ViraFEST assay). The sample consisted of CD4+ T cells from blood, cultured in vitro, taken after SARS-CoV-2 vaccination. Every receptor here comes from a human donor who had recovered from COVID-19.

This rearrangement joins TRBV5-4 to TRBJ1-6; D possibly corresponds to TRBD1 (5 bases). Trimming removed 5 bases from V and 4 bases from J, with 7 bases in between. The CDR3 runs to 13 residues. CDR1 SGHNT and CDR2 YYREEE come from the germline V gene (reference sequence). DNA for the CDR3: TGTGCCAGCAGAGACAGTTATAATTCACCCCTCCACTTT. Its translation: CASRDSYNSPLHF.

This clonotype was observed a handful of times. This chain uses TRBV10-3 with TRBJ1-1; D is possibly TRBD1 (5 bases). CDR1 is ENHRY and CDR2 is SYGVKD in the germline V gene. V lost 3 bases and J lost 2, with 10 bases in between. The CDR3 runs to 14 residues. Here the CDR3 reads CAISDRVVNTEAFF. CDR3 in DNA: TGTGCCATCAGTGACAGGGTAGTTAACACTGAAGCTTTCTTT.

The table lists this clonotype with a few counts. The chain employs TRBV7-8 and TRBJ1-4; no definite D call. CDR1 and CDR2 from the germline V gene are SGHVS and FQNEAQ. Trimming removed 1 base at V and 12 bases at J, with 12 bases between. This CDR3 region has 13 residues. CDR3 coding DNA: TGTGCCAGCAGCTTAGATACGGACGGTGAACTGTTTTTT. Translated: CASSLDTDGELFF.

This clonotype was seen more than once but under ten times. J is TRBJ2-7 and V is TRBV7-6; either TRBD1 or TRBD2 may supply D (5 bases each). CDR1 and CDR2 from the germline V gene are SGHVS and FNYEAQ. V lost 1 base and J lost 2, with 18 bases in between. This CDR3 region has 17 residues. CDR3 region: CASSLGGRGGTTYEQYF. CDR3 DNA: TGTGCCAGCAGCTTAGGGGGACGGGGCGGTACTACCTACGAGCAGTACTTC.

The chain recombines TRBV5-1 with TRBJ1-5, with TRBD1 as a possible D gene (6 bases). The CDR3 runs 15 residues. Between the trimmed V and J ends, which lost 0 bases and 5 bases, there was a span of 12 bases. Germline values: CDR1 SGHRS, CDR2 YFSETQ. CDR3 DNA: TGCGCCAGCAGCTTGGTGGGGGGGCTCGATCAGCCCCAGCATTTT. Its translation: CASSLVGGLDQPQHF.

This sequence joins TRBV6-1 and TRBJ1-1; D possibly corresponds to TRBD1 (5 bases). This CDR3 is built from 16 residues. From germline, CDR1 is MNHNS and CDR2 SASEGT. Trimming took 10 bases from V and 1 from J, leaving 22 bases between them. CDR3 amino acids: CAMTRGTGRGNTEAFF. CDR3 nucleotides: TGTGCCATGACACGAGGTACGGGGAGGGGGAACACTGAAGCTTTCTTT.

This chain links TRBV20-1 with TRBJ2-3; weak D call: TRBD1 (5 bases). Germline V gene sequence: CDR1 DFQATT, CDR2 SNEGSKA (reference sequence). Trimming removed 1 base from V and 2 bases from J, with 13 bases in between. The CDR3 loop spans 15 amino acids. CDR3 protein: CSARGGVSTTDTQYF. CDR3 sequence (DNA): TGCAGTGCTAGAGGGGGCGTATCGACCACAGATACGCAGTATTTT.

The V and J genes are TRBV19 and TRBJ2-6, with a tentative D call TRBD1 (5 bases). The CDR3 has 15 amino acids. The V end lost 8 bases, the J end lost 0 bases, and 11 bases lay between the germline ends. Germline V gives CDR1 LNHDA, CDR2 SQIVND (reference sequence). This CDR3 is CASQQVYSGANVLTF. The CDR3 DNA is TGTGCCAGTCAACAGGTTTACTCTGGGGCCAACGTCCTGACTTTC.

This CDR3 reads CASNQEGTGTGELFF. The CDR3, as DNA: TGTGCCAGCAATCAAGAAGGGACAGGGACCGGGGAGCTGTTTTTT. This chain uses TRBV27 with TRBJ2-2; 9 bases match TRBD1. Trimming at V came to 7 bases and at J to 5 bases, leaving 8 bases not matched to a gene. CDR1 is MNHEY and CDR2 is SMNVEV in the germline V gene (reference sequence). CDR3 length: 15 residues.

The genes are TRBV6-5 and TRBJ2-1, with D unresolved. V lost 1 base and J 5 bases, leaving 3 bases between the germline ends. The CDR3 contains 12 residues. The germline V gene has CDR1 MNHEY and CDR2 SVGAGI. The CDR3 here is CASSYLNNEQFF. DNA of the CDR3: TGTGCCAGCAGTTACTTGAACAATGAGCAGTTCTTC.

V usage is TRBV7-2 and J usage is TRBJ2-5; D call uncertain. Trimming cost V 0 bases and J 4 bases, with 18 bases left between them. Germline V gives CDR1 SGHTA, CDR2 FQGNSA. This CDR3 region has 17 residues. The CDR3 coding sequence is TGTGCCAGCAGCTTAGCGGTAGAAAGCAGACTTCTAGAGACCCAGTACTTC. Its protein is CASSLAVESRLLETQYF.

By proportion, this clonotype is medium-sized. The rearrangement links TRBV15 to TRBJ1-5, with D hard to call. This CDR3 region has 15 residues. With 1 base removed from V and 4 bases from J, the gap between germline ends came to 11 bases. CDR1 and CDR2 from the germline V gene are LNHNV and YYDKDF (reference sequence). The CDR3 spells CATSRGTSENQPQHF. CDR3 nucleotides: TGTGCCACCAGCAGAGGGACCTCTGAAAATCAGCCCCAGCATTTT.

V is TRBV20-1 and J is TRBJ2-4; D remains unclear. Trimming took 5 bases from V and 5 from J, leaving 13 bases between them. Germline CDR1 is DFQATT and CDR2 is SNEGSKA (reference sequence). The CDR3 extends over 13 amino acids. CDR3 protein: CSAHRFGQNIQYF. CDR3 nucleotide sequence: TGCAGTGCTCATCGATTCGGGCAAAACATTCAGTACTTC.

J is TRBJ1-4 and V is TRBV20-1; 7 bases agree with TRBD1. The CDR3 spans 13 residues. With V trimmed by 8 bases and J by 7 bases, 10 bases remained unmatched. Germline V CDR1 and CDR2: DFQATT, SNEGSKA (reference sequence). The CDR3 DNA reads as TGCAGTACCAGAGAGGGGGCGGCTGAAAAACTGTTTTTT. It specifies CSTREGAAEKLFF.

The chain joins TRBV6-1 to TRBJ2-3; 10 bases are shared with TRBD1. The CDR3 sequence is 15 residues long. V lost 1 base to trimming and J lost 7 bases; unmatched junction nucleotides: 5. Germline loops: CDR1 MNHNS, CDR2 SASEGT. The CDR3 here is CASSEGDRGYHTQYF. CDR3 DNA: TGTGCCAGCAGTGAAGGGGACAGGGGTTACCATACGCAGTATTTT.

The chain couples TRBV7-2 to TRBJ1-5; no firm D call. The assigned J gene may be wrong: the sequence end matches TRBJ2-3 better. The CDR3 is 14 residues long. Per germline, CDR1 SGHTA and CDR2 FQGNSA. CDR3 region: CASSLNGLNQPQYF. CDR3 in DNA: TGTGCCAGCAGCTTAAACGGATTGAATCAGCCCCAGTATTTT.

The chain combines TRBV20-1 with TRBJ1-2; no definite D call. With 6 bases removed from V and 0 bases from J, the gap between germline ends came to 14 bases. Germline-derived CDR1 and CDR2 are DFQATT and SNEGSKA (reference sequence). The length of the CDR3 is 14 residues. CDR3 sequence: CSAGRPSANYGYTF. The DNA for the CDR3 is TGCAGTGCGGGAAGACCGTCCGCTAACTATGGCTACACCTTC.

A few counts support this clonotype. This chain links TRBV24-1 with TRBJ1-2; a weak D match, TRBD1 (6 bases). Germline V gene sequence: CDR1 KGHDR, CDR2 SFDVKD. V was pared by 3 bases and J by 11 bases, with 21 bases between. This CDR3 spans 15 amino acids. For the CDR3, the DNA is TGTGCCACCAGTGATCCCACAGGGCTCAGGGGTGATTACACCTTC. It yields the protein CATSDPTGLRGDYTF.

The chain combines TRBV7-2 with TRBJ2-1, with D unclear. With 5 bases removed from V and 0 bases from J, the gap between germline ends came to 11 bases. There are 15 residues in the CDR3. Germline V lookup: CDR1 SGHTA, CDR2 FQGNSA. The CDR3 sequence is CASSAVKSSYNEQFF. The CDR3 DNA follows: TGTGCCAGCAGCGCCGTAAAGAGCTCCTACAATGAGCAGTTCTTC.

V usage is TRBV6-1 and J usage is TRBJ2-7; D might be TRBD2 (5 bases). The germline V gene has CDR1 MNHNS and CDR2 SASEGT. CDR3 size: 15 residues. The V gene lost 1 base and the J gene lost 0 bases, with 10 bases spanning the gap. This CDR3 is CASSEVLGSSYEQYF. Here the CDR3 DNA reads TGTGCCAGCAGTGAAGTTCTGGGGAGCTCCTACGAGCAGTACTTC.

This clonotype was detected a few times. The chain carries TRBV2 and TRBJ1-5; TRBD1 might be the D (5 bases). The ends were cut back, 8 bases at V and 2 bases at J, with 7 bases in the middle. This CDR3 spans 12 amino acids. CDR1 SNHLY and CDR2 FYNNEI come from the germline V gene. This CDR3 is CASQGGNQPQHF. The DNA of the CDR3 is TGTGCCAGCCAAGGGGGCAATCAGCCCCAGCATTTT.

This chain uses TRBV15 with TRBJ2-3, with 8 bases matching TRBD2. The CDR3 loop spans 14 amino acids. Germline trimming cut 8 bases from V and 8 bases from J; bases unmatched to any gene: 12. Germline CDR1 is LNHNV and CDR2 is YYDKDF (reference sequence). The DNA for the CDR3 is TGTGCCACCGGACGCGGGGGGTGGGTTGGTACGCAGTATTTT. It translates to CATGRGGWVGTQYF.

This clonotype showed up just a few times. This sequence joins TRBV19 and TRBJ2-3; the D gene is possibly TRBD2 (6 bases). The V gene's germline CDR1 is LNHDA and CDR2 SQIVND (reference sequence). V was clipped by 6 bases and J by 3 bases, with 16 bases between them. This CDR3 has 15 amino acids. This CDR3 is CASRDWGGGTDTQYF. In DNA form, the CDR3 reads TGTGCCAGTAGAGACTGGGGTGGGGGGACAGATACGCAGTATTTT.